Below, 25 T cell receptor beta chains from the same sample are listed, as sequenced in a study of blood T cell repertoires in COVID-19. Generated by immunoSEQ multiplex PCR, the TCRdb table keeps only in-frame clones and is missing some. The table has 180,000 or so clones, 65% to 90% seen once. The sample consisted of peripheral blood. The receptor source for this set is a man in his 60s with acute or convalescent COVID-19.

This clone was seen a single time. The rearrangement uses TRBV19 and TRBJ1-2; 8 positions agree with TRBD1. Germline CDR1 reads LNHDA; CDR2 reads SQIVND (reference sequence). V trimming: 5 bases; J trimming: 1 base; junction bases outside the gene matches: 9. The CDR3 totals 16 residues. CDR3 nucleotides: TGTGCCAGTAGTTCCAAGCGGACAGGGTTTAACTATGGCTACACCTTC. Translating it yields CASSSKRTGFNYGYTF.

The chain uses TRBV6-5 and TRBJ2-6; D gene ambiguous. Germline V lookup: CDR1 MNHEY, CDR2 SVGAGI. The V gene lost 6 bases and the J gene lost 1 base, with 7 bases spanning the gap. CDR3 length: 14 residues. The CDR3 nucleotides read TGTGCCAGCAGCCGTGTATCTGGGGCCAACGTCCTGACTTTC. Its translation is CASSRVSGANVLTF.

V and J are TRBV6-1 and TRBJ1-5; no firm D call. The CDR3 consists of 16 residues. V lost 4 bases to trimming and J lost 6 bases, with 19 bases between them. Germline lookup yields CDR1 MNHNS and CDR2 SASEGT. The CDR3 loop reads CASSVTDTLLRQPQHF. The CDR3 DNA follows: TGTGCCAGCAGTGTTACTGACACCCTTTTACGTCAGCCCCAGCATTTT.

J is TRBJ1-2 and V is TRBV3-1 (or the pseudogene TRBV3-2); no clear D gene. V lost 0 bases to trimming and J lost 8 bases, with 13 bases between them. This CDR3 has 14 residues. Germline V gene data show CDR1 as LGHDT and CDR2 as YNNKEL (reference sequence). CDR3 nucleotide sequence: TGTGCCAGCAGCCAAGAGGGAGGAATGATGGGCTACACCTTC. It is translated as CASSQEGGMMGYTF.

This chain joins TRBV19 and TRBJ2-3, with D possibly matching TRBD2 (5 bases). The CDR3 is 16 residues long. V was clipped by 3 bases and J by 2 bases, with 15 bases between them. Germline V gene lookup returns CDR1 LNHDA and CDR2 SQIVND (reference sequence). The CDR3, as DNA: TGTGCCAGTAGTATGGAGACTAACACTAACACAGATACGCAGTATTTT. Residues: CASSMETNTNTDTQYF.

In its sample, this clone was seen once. CDR3: CSVEARGTEAFF. The CDR3 DNA reads TGCAGCGTTGAAGCTCGGGGGACTGAAGCTTTCTTT. V usage is TRBV29-1 and J usage is TRBJ1-1; tentative D call: TRBD1 (5 bases). Trimming pared 1 base from V and 5 bases from J, leaving 8 bases between. This CDR3 region has 12 residues. Germline V gene lookup returns CDR1 SQVTM and CDR2 ANQGSEA.

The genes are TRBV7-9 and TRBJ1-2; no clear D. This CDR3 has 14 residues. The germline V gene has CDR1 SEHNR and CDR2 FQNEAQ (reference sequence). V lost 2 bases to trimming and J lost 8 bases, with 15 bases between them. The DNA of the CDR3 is TGTGCCAGCAGCTTACGTGTGGCCCAGTCGGGCTACACCTTC. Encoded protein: CASSLRVAQSGYTF.

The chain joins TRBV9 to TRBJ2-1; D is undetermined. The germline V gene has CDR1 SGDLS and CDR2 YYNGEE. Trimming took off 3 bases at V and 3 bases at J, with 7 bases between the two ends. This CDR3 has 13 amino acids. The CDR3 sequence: CASSERVYNEQFF. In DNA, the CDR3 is TGTGCCAGCAGCGAAAGAGTCTACAATGAGCAGTTCTTC.

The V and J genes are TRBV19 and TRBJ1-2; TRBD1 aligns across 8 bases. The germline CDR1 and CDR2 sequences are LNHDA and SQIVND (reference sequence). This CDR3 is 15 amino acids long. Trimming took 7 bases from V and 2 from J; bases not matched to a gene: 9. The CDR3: CASTSDRGGNYGYTF. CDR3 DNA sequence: TGTGCCAGTACCTCTGACAGGGGTGGAAACTATGGCTACACCTTC.

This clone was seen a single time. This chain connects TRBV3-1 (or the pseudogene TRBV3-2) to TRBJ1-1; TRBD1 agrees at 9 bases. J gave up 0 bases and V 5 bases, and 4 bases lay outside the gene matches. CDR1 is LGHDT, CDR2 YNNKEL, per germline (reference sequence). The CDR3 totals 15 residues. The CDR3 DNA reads TGTGCCAGCAGCGACAGGGGGGTAATGAACACTGAAGCTTTCTTT. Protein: CASSDRGVMNTEAFF.

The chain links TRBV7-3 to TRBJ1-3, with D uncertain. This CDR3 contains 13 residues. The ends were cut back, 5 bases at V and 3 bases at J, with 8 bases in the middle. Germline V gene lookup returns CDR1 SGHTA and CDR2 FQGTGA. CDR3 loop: CASSVTLGNTIYF. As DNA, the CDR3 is TGTGCCAGCAGCGTCACTCTTGGAAACACCATATATTTT.

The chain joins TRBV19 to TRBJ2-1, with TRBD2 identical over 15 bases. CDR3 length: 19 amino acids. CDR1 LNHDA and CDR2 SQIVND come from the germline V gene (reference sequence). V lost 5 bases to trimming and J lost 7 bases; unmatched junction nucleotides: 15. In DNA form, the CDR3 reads TGTGCCAGTAGTGCACGGACTAGCGGGAGGGCCTCAGGTAGGAATGAGCAGTTCTTC. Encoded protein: CASSARTSGRASGRNEQFF.

In DNA form, the CDR3 reads TGTGCCATCAGTGAGGGGGCGGGTCGGGAGCGGAACGAGCAGTACTTC. Its protein is CAISEGAGRERNEQYF. The V gene is TRBV10-3, the J gene TRBJ2-7; D is perhaps TRBD2 (6 bases). Trimming removed 2 bases from V and 5 bases from J, with 19 bases in between. The germline gives CDR1 ENHRY, CDR2 SYGVKD. This CDR3 has 16 amino acids.

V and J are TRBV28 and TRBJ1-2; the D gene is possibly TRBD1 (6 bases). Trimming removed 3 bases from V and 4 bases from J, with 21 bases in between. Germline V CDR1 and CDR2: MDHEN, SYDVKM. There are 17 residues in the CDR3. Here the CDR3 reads CASSFGQGIWLIYGYTF. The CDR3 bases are TGTGCCAGCAGTTTCGGTCAGGGGATATGGCTTATCTATGGCTACACCTTC.

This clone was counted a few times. DNA for the CDR3: TGTGCCAGCAGCTTACTGAACCTAAAAAATGAAAAACTGTTTTTT. Its protein product is CASSLLNLKNEKLFF. V gene TRBV7-8 combines with J gene TRBJ1-4; D remains unclear. Germline V gene sequence: CDR1 SGHVS, CDR2 FQNEAQ. With 2 bases removed from V and 5 bases from J, the gap between germline ends came to 12 bases. This CDR3 comprises 15 residues. Drawing the rest from reference TRBV7-8 and TRBJ1-4, the complete variable domain is GAGVSQSPRYKVAKRGQDVALRCDPISGHVSLFWYQQALGQGPEFLTYFQNEAQLDKSGLPSDRFFAERPEGSVSTLKIQRTQQEDSAVYLCASSLLNLKNEKLFFGSGTQLSVL.

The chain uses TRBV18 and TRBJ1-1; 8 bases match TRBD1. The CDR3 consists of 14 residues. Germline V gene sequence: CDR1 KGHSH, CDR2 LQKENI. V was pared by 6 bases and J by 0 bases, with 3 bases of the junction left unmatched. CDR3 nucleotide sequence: TGTGCCAGCTCCACAGGGGGGATGAACACTGAAGCTTTCTTT. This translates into CASSTGGMNTEAFF.

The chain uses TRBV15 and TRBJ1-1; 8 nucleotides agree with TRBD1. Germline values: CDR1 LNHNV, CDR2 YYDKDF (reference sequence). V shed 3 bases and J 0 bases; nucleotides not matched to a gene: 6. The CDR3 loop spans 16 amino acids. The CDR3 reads CATSSRDRGMNTEAFF. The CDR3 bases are TGTGCCACCAGCAGCCGTGACAGGGGAATGAACACTGAAGCTTTCTTT.

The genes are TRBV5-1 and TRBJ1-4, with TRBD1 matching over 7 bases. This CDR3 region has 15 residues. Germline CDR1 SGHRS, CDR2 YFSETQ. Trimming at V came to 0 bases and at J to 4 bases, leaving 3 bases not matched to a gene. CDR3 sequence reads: CASSLGTGDNEKLFF. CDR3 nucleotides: TGCGCCAGCAGCTTGGGAACAGGGGATAATGAAAAACTGTTTTTT.

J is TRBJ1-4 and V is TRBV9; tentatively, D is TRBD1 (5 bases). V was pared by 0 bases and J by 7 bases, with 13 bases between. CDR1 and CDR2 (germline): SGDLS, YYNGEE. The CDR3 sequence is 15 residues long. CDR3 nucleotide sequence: TGTGCCAGCAGCGTAGGCCGGGGGGGAGGTGAAAAACTGTTTTTT. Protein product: CASSVGRGGGEKLFF.

The CDR3 sequence is CASSVGTSGRIRFTGELFF. The CDR3 DNA sequence: TGTGCCAGCAGCGTAGGGACTAGCGGGAGGATCCGATTCACCGGGGAGCTGTTTTTT. The genes are TRBV9 and TRBJ2-2; 14 nucleotides match TRBD2. V shed 0 bases and J 4 bases; nucleotides not matched to a gene: 8. CDR1 is SGDLS and CDR2 is YYNGEE in the germline V gene. The CDR3 loop spans 19 amino acids.

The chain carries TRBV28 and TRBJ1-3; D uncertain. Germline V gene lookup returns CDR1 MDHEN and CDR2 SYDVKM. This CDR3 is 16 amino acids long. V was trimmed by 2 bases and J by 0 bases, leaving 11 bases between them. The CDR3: CASSLIGRHSGNTIYF. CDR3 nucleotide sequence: TGTGCCAGCAGTTTAATAGGTAGACACTCTGGAAACACCATATATTTT.

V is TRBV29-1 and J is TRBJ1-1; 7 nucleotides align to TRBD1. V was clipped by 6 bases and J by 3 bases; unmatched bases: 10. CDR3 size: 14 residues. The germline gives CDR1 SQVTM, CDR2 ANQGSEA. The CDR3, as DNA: TGCAGCGTCGACAGGGACCCCCTGGACACTGAAGCTTTCTTT. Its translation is CSVDRDPLDTEAFF. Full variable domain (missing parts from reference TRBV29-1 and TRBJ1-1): SAVISQKPSRDICQRGTSLTIQCQVDSQVTMMFWYRQQPGQSLTLIATANQGSEATYESGFVIDKFPISRPNLTFSTLTVSNMSPEDSSIYLCSVDRDPLDTEAFFGQGTRLTVV.

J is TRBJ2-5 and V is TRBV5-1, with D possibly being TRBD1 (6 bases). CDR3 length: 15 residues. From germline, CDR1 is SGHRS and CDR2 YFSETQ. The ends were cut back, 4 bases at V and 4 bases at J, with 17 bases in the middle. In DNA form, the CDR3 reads TGCGCCAGCAGCCCCAGGACAGCCAAGGGAGAGACCCAGTACTTC. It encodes CASSPRTAKGETQYF.

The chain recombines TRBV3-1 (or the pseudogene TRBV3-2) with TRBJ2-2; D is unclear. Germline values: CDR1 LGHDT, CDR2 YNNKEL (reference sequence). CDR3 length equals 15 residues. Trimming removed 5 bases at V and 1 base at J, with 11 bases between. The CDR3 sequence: CASSLSRGNTGELFF. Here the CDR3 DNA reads TGTGCCAGCAGCTTAAGTCGAGGGAACACCGGGGAGCTGTTTTTT.

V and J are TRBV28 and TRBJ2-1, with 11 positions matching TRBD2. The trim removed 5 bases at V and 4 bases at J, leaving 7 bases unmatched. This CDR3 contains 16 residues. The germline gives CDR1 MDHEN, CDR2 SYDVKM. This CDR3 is CASSKMGLAVYNEQFF. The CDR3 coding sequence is TGTGCCAGCAGTAAGATGGGACTAGCGGTATACAATGAGCAGTTCTTC.